The 26 T cell receptor beta chains listed next were all sequenced from one sample in a study of blood T cell repertoires in COVID-19. Clones were read by immunoSEQ multiplex PCR, and TCRdb kept only the in-frame ones, dropping some. The sample records around 450,000 clones, about 89% being singletons. What was sequenced was peripheral blood. The receptors were sampled from a woman younger than 45 with acute or convalescent COVID-19.

V gene TRBV19 combines with J gene TRBJ1-6; D remains unclear. The CDR3 has 15 residues. From germline, CDR1 is LNHDA and CDR2 SQIVND (reference sequence). Trimming shortened V by 3 bases and J by 11 bases, and 17 bases separated the two germline ends. The CDR3 DNA is TGTGCCAGTAGTATCGAGGACTCGGGCAAGGCACCCCTCCACTTT. Its translation is CASSIEDSGKAPLHF.

The chain recombines TRBV5-6 with TRBJ1-5; a weak D match, TRBD1 (6 bases). Deletions cut 4 bases from V and 6 bases from J, with 11 bases between. The CDR3 contains 13 residues. From germline, CDR1 is SGHDT and CDR2 YYEEEE. The CDR3 DNA sequence: TGTGCCAGCAGCCTCGGACAGACTCAGCCCCAGCATTTT. It translates to CASSLGQTQPQHF. The whole variable domain, remainder taken from reference TRBV5-6 and TRBJ1-5, is DAGVTQSPTHLIKTRGQQVTLRCSPKSGHDTVSWYQQALGQGPQFIFQYYEEEERQRGNFPDRFSGHQFPNYSSELNVNALLLGDSALYLCASSLGQTQPQHFGDGTRLSIL.

The chain joins TRBV19 to TRBJ1-6; D is undetermined. CDR3 length equals 16 residues. V dropped 3 bases and J dropped 10 bases, with 19 bases sitting between them. The germline CDR1 and CDR2 sequences are LNHDA and SQIVND (reference sequence). The CDR3, as DNA: TGTGCCAGTAGTATTAGTCTGGAGTTGTCCGGCTCACCCCTCCACTTT. Residues: CASSISLELSGSPLHF.

This chain joins TRBV30 and TRBJ2-7; TRBD2 matches 9 bases. V gave up 0 bases and J gave up 0 bases; unmatched junction bases: 6. Germline V gene data show CDR1 as GTSNPN and CDR2 as SVGIG (reference sequence). CDR3 size: 16 residues. CDR3: CAWSVRRGGRSYEQYF. The CDR3 DNA is TGTGCCTGGAGTGTACGGCGGGGGGGTCGCTCCTACGAGCAGTACTTC.

The V call is TRBV30, the J call TRBJ1-2, with 7 bases matching TRBD1. From germline, CDR1 is GTSNPN and CDR2 SVGIG (reference sequence). V was pared by 3 bases and J by 7 bases, with 8 bases of the junction left unmatched. There are 13 residues in the CDR3. The CDR3: CAWRMRRDSGYTF. The CDR3 nucleotides read TGTGCCTGGAGGATGCGGAGGGACAGTGGCTACACCTTC.

V usage is TRBV3-1 (or the pseudogene TRBV3-2) and J usage is TRBJ2-1, with 8 bases fitting TRBD2. Germline trimming cut 3 bases from V and 8 bases from J; bases unmatched to any gene: 6. The CDR3 is made up of 14 amino acids. Germline CDR1 and CDR2: LGHDT and YNNKEL (reference sequence). The CDR3 sequence: CASSHGAGDHEQFF. As DNA, the CDR3 is TGTGCCAGCAGCCATGGAGCGGGGGACCATGAGCAGTTCTTC.

The chain is built from TRBV21-1 and TRBJ2-2; TRBD2 is taken as the D call from the table, unchecked against the DNA. TRBV21-1 corresponds to a pseudogene. The length of the CDR3 is 15 residues. The chain's CDR3 is CAIEKAGGQAGELFF. The CDR3 DNA sequence: TGTGCCATCGAAAAAGCGGGGGGGCAAGCCGGGGAGCTGTTTTTT.

The chain has TRBV20-1 and TRBJ2-7; D might be TRBD1 (6 bases). The CDR3 consists of 11 residues. The V end lost 6 bases, the J end lost 4 bases, and 10 bases lay between the germline ends. The germline V gene encodes CDR1 DFQATT and CDR2 SNEGSKA (reference sequence). The CDR3 bases are TGCAGTGCACTCGGACAGTACGAGCAGTACTTC. Protein sequence: CSALGQYEQYF.

The sample holds a few counts of this clone. The J gene is TRBJ2-7, the V gene TRBV7-8, with no clear D. V was clipped by 2 bases and J by 1 base, with 9 bases between them. The V gene's germline CDR1 is SGHVS and CDR2 FQNEAQ. The CDR3 is made up of 14 amino acids. The CDR3 here is CASSLYSNSYEQYF. CDR3 in DNA: TGTGCCAGCAGCTTATACTCGAATTCCTACGAGCAGTACTTC.

V and J are TRBV2 and TRBJ2-3; 10 nucleotides align to TRBD2. CDR3 length: 15 residues. Losses at the gene ends were 7 bases for V and 2 bases for J; bases not matched to a gene: 6. Germline V gives CDR1 SNHLY, CDR2 FYNNEI. The CDR3: CASTRGLADTDTQYF. CDR3 sequence (DNA): TGTGCCAGCACACGAGGACTAGCGGACACAGATACGCAGTATTTT.

The chain carries TRBV30 and TRBJ2-2; D possibly corresponds to TRBD1 (6 bases). CDR1 is GTSNPN, CDR2 SVGIG, per germline (reference sequence). The CDR3 has 12 residues. V was shortened by 2 bases and J by 10 bases, with 11 bases between the two germline ends. The CDR3: CAWSQQGEELFF. The CDR3 DNA sequence: TGTGCCTGGAGTCAACAGGGAGAGGAGCTGTTTTTT.

The rearrangement uses TRBV10-3 and TRBJ1-6; D might be TRBD1 (5 bases). V was trimmed by 2 bases and J by 11 bases, leaving 13 bases between them. In germline, CDR1 is ENHRY, CDR2 SYGVKD. There are 14 residues in the CDR3. The CDR3 sequence is CAISEGQGSTPLHF. CDR3 DNA: TGTGCCATCAGTGAGGGACAAGGCTCTACACCCCTCCACTTT.

The chain employs TRBV7-8 and TRBJ2-7; 7 bases agree with TRBD1. The CDR3 runs to 15 residues. Trimming removed 0 bases from V and 3 bases from J; junction bases left unmatched: 5. Germline V lookup: CDR1 SGHVS, CDR2 FQNEAQ. The CDR3 DNA is TGTGCCAGCAGCTTAGCCGAGACAGGGTTCTACGAGCAGTACTTC. Translation: CASSLAETGFYEQYF.

The chain employs TRBV4-1 and TRBJ1-1; the match to TRBD1 covers 7 bases. CDR3 length equals 15 residues. The germline CDR1 and CDR2 sequences are MGHRA and YSYEKL. V lost 3 bases, J lost 4 bases, and 8 bases stayed unmatched. The CDR3, as DNA: TGCGCCAGCAGCCACCCGACAGGGAGTAGCACTGAAGCTTTCTTT. This translates into CASSHPTGSSTEAFF.

The chain uses TRBV28 and TRBJ2-5; tentative D call: TRBD2 (5 bases). Looked up from germline, CDR1 is MDHEN and CDR2 is SYDVKM. The CDR3 runs 15 residues. V lost 6 bases, J lost 6 bases, and 20 bases lay in between. Here the CDR3 DNA reads TGTGCCAGCAGCGAGACCTTGGGAGCAACGCAGACCCAGTACTTC. As protein: CASSETLGATQTQYF.

This clone was seen just once. The chain has TRBV4-1 and TRBJ1-3, with 7 bases fitting TRBD1. In germline, CDR1 is MGHRA, CDR2 YSYEKL. CDR3 length: 15 residues. V trimming: 4 bases; J trimming: 1 base; junction bases outside the gene matches: 4. The CDR3 DNA sequence: TGCGCCAGCAGCCTCCAGGGGGGTTCTGGAAACACCATATATTTT. Translating gives CASSLQGGSGNTIYF.

The genes are TRBV24-1 and TRBJ2-3, with TRBD2 matching over 10 bases. The CDR3 spans 17 residues. With V trimmed by 3 bases and J by 5 bases, 10 bases remained unmatched. Germline-derived CDR1 and CDR2 are KGHDR and SFDVKD. CDR3 DNA sequence: TGTGCCACCAGTGATCTACATAGCGGGGGGCCAGTAGATACGCAGTATTTT. This encodes CATSDLHSGGPVDTQYF.

This chain connects TRBV19 to TRBJ2-7, with TRBD1 matching over 8 bases. Germline lookup yields CDR1 LNHDA and CDR2 SQIVND (reference sequence). J gave up 4 bases and V 0 bases, and 5 bases lay outside the gene matches. The CDR3 covers 15 residues. The CDR3 spells CASSIEAGGRYEQYF. CDR3 nucleotide sequence: TGTGCCAGTAGTATAGAGGCAGGGGGCCGTTACGAGCAGTACTTC.

This clone appeared a single time. This chain links TRBV30 with TRBJ1-1, with TRBD1 matching 9 bases. V dropped 1 base and J dropped 6; count of bases not matched to a gene: 3. This CDR3 is 13 amino acids long. Germline V gives CDR1 GTSNPN, CDR2 SVGIG (reference sequence). CDR3 sequence: CAWSARQGAEAFF. In DNA form, the CDR3 reads TGTGCCTGGAGTGCCCGACAGGGGGCTGAAGCTTTCTTT.

The CDR3 here is CASSLGQVGAREQYF. The CDR3 DNA reads as TGTGCCAGCAGCTTGGGCCAGGTTGGGGCTCGGGAGCAGTACTTC. This chain connects TRBV5-4 to TRBJ2-7; D is possibly TRBD1 (5 bases). Germline V lookup: CDR1 SGHNT, CDR2 YYREEE (reference sequence). The V gene lost 0 bases and the J gene lost 7 bases, with 17 bases spanning the gap. The CDR3 consists of 15 residues.

This chain links TRBV11-2 with TRBJ2-7; 7 bases agree with TRBD2. The germline CDR1 and CDR2 sequences are SGHAT and FQNNGV. CDR3 length: 15 residues. Unmatched junction bases numbered 8, after V lost 5 bases and J lost 1 base. CDR3 sequence (DNA): TGTGCCAGCAGCCAAGGGGAGGGGTGGTCCTACGAGCAGTACTTC. Translation gives CASSQGEGWSYEQYF.

This chain links TRBV5-4 with TRBJ2-1; 11 nucleotides match TRBD2. Germline assignment: CDR1 SGHNT and CDR2 YYREEE (reference sequence). This CDR3 contains 15 residues. V shed 3 bases, J shed 4 bases, and the junction held 3 bases outside the gene matches. The CDR3: CASSSGTSGYNEQFF. DNA of the CDR3: TGTGCCAGCAGCTCCGGGACTAGCGGATACAATGAGCAGTTCTTC.

The chain carries TRBV6-6 and TRBJ2-6, with D possibly TRBD1 on 5 matching bases. V was clipped by 5 bases and J by 0 bases, with 14 bases between them. CDR3 length: 17 amino acids. From germline, CDR1 is MNHNY and CDR2 SVGAGI (reference sequence). The CDR3 DNA reads TGTGCCAGCAGTCCACGACAGCCAAGCTCTGGGGCCAACGTCCTGACTTTC. Protein sequence: CASSPRQPSSGANVLTF.

V usage is TRBV7-3 and J usage is TRBJ2-1; TRBD1 agrees at 8 bases. This CDR3 region has 16 residues. Trimming removed 1 base from V and 6 bases from J; junction bases left unmatched: 8. CDR1 is SGHTA, CDR2 FQGTGA, per germline. The CDR3 sequence: CASSLIGPTGANEQFF. The CDR3 nucleotides read TGTGCCAGCAGCTTAATAGGCCCGACAGGGGCCAATGAGCAGTTCTTC. Using reference TRBV7-3 and TRBJ2-1 for the parts outside the CDR3, the full variable domain is GAGVSQTPSNKVTEKGKYVELRCDPISGHTALYWYRQSLGQGPEFLIYFQGTGAADDSGLPNDRFFAVRPEGSVSTLKIQRTERGDSAVYLCASSLIGPTGANEQFFGPGTRLTVL.

V and J are TRBV5-1 and TRBJ1-4; maybe TRBD1 (6 bases). CDR3 size: 14 residues. Germline CDR1 is SGHRS and CDR2 is YFSETQ. V gave up 3 bases and J gave up 5 bases, with 11 bases separating them. The CDR3: CASSYRAFNEKLFF. CDR3 DNA sequence: TGCGCCAGCAGCTACAGGGCTTTCAATGAAAAACTGTTTTTT.

V is TRBV7-3 and J is TRBJ2-3, with unresolved D. V dropped 6 bases and J dropped 2 bases, with 9 bases sitting between them. CDR1 SGHTA and CDR2 FQGTGA come from the germline V gene. The CDR3 has 13 residues. The CDR3 sequence: CASSVVATDTQYF. The CDR3 nucleotides are TGTGCCAGCAGTGTTGTAGCCACAGATACGCAGTATTTT.